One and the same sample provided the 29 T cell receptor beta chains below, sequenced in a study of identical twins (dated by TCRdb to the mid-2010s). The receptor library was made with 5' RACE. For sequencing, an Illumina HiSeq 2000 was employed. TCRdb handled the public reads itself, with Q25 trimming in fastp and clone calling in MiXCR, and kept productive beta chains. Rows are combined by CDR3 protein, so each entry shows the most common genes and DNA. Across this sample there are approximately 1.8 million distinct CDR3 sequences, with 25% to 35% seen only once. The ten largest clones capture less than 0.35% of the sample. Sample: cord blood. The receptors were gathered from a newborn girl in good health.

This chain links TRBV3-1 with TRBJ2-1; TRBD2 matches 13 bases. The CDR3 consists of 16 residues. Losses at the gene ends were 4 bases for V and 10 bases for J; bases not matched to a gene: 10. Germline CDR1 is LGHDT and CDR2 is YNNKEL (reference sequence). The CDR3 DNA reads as TGTGCCAGCAGCCTTACTAGCGGGGGGGCCCTAGGGGAGCAGTTCTTC. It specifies CASSLTSGGALGEQFF.

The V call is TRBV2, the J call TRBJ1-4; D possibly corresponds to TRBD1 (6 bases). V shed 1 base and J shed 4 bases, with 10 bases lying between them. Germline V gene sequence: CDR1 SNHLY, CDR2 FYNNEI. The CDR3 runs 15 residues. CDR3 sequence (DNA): TGTGCCAGCAGTGAAGGCGGGGGCGGTAATGAAAAACTGTTTTTT. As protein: CASSEGGGGNEKLFF.

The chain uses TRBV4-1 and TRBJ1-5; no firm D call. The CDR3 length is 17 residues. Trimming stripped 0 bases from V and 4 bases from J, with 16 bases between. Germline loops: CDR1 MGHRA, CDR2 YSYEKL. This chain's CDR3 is CASSQDQIRARNQPQHF. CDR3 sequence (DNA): TGCGCCAGCAGCCAAGATCAGATACGGGCGCGGAATCAGCCCCAGCATTTT.

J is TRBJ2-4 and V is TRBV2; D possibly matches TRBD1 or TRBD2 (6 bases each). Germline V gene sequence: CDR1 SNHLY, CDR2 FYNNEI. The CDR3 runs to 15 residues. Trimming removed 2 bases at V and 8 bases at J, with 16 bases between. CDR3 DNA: TGTGCCAGCAGTGAATGGAGGGAAGCAGGGGACATTCAGTACTTC. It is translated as CASSEWREAGDIQYF. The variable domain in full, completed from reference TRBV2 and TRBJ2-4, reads EPEVTQTPSHQVTQMGQEVILRCVPISNHLYFYWYRQILGQKVEFLVSFYNNEISEKSEIFDDQFSVERPDGSNFTLKIRSTKLEDSAMYFCASSEWREAGDIQYFGAGTRLSVL.

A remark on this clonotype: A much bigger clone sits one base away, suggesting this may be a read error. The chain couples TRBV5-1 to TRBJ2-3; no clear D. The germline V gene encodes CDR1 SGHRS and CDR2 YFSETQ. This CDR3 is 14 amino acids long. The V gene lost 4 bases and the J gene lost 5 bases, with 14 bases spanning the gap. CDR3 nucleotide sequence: TGCGCCAGCAGCGTGTCTCGGACCGTAGATACGCAGTATTTT. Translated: CASSVSRTVDTQYF.

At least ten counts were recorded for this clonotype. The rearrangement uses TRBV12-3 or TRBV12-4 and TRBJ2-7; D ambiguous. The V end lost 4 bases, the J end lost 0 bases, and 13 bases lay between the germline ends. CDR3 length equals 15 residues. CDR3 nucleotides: TGTGCCAGCAGTTCCCACCCACTCCCCTCCTACGAGCAGTACTTC. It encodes CASSSHPLPSYEQYF.

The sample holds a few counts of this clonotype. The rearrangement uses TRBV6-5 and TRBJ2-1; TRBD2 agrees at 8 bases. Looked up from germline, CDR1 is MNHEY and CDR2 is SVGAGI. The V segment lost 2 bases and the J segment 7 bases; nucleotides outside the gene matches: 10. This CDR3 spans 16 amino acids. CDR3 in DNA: TGTGCCAGCAGTTACGTAGGTAGCGGGATTGAAAATGAGCAGTTCTTC. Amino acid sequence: CASSYVGSGIENEQFF.

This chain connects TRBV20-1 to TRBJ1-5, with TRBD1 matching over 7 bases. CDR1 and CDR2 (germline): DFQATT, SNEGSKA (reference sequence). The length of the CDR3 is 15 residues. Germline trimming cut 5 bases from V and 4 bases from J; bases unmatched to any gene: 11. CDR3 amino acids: CSAPLRQGQNQPQHF. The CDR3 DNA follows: TGCAGTGCTCCACTCCGACAGGGTCAAAATCAGCCCCAGCATTTT.

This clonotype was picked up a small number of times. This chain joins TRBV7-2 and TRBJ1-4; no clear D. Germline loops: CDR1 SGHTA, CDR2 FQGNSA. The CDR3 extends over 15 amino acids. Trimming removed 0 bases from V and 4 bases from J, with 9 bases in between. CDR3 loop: CASSLAVRFNEKLFF. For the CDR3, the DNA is TGTGCCAGCAGCTTAGCGGTCAGATTTAATGAAAAACTGTTTTTT.

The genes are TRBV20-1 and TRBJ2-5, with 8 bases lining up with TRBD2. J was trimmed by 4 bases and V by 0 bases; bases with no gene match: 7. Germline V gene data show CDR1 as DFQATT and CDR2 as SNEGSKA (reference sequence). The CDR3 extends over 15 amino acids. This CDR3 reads CSARDTSGGGETQYF. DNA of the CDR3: TGCAGTGCTAGAGATACTAGCGGAGGGGGAGAGACCCAGTACTTC.

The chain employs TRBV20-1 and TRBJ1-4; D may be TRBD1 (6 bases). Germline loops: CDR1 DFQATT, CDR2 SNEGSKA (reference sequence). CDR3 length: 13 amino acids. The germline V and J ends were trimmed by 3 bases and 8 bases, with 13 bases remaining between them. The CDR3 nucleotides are TGCAGTGCTAGGCCCAGGGGCGCGGAAAAACTGTTTTTT. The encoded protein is CSARPRGAEKLFF.

The CDR3 loop reads CASMGTETYEQFF. CDR3 sequence (DNA): TGTGCCAGCATGGGCACAGAAACCTACGAGCAGTTCTTC. V is TRBV6-1 and J is TRBJ2-1; D gene uncertain. The CDR3 is 13 amino acids. CDR1 and CDR2 from the germline V gene are MNHNS and SASEGT. V gave up 7 bases and J gave up 10 bases, with 17 bases separating them.

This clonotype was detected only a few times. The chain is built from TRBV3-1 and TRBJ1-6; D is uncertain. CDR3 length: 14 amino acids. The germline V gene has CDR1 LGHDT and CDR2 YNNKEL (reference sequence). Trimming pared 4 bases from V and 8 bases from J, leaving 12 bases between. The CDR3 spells CASSLFAIDSPLHF. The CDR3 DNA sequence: TGTGCCAGCAGCCTGTTTGCAATCGATTCACCCCTCCACTTT.

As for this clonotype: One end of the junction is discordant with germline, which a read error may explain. As DNA, the CDR3 is TGTACCAGCAGTGGGACAGGCACTGAAGCTTTCTTT. Its translation is CTSSGTGTEAFF. This chain uses TRBV6-1 with TRBJ1-1, with 8 positions matching TRBD1. CDR1 is MNHNS, CDR2 SASEGT, per germline. This CDR3 is built from 12 residues.

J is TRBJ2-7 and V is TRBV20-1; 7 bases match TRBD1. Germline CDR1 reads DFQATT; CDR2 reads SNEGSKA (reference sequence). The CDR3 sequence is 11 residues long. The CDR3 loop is CRGDRAYEQYF. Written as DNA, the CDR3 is TGCAGAGGGGACAGAGCCTACGAGCAGTACTTC.

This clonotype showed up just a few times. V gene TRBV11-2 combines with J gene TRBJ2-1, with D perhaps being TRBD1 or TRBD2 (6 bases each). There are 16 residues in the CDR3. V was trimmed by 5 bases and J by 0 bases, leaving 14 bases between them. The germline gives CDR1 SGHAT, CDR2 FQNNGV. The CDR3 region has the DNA TGTGCCAGCAGCCCCATCGGAGGGGGCTCCTACAATGAGCAGTTCTTC. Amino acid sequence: CASSPIGGGSYNEQFF.

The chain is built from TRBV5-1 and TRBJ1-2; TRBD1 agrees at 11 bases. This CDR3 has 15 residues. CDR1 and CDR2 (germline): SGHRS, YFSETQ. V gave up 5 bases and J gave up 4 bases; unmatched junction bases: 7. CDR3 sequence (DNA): TGCGCCAGCAGGTCGTCCGGGACAGGGGGCTATGGCTACACCTTC. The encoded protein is CASRSSGTGGYGYTF.

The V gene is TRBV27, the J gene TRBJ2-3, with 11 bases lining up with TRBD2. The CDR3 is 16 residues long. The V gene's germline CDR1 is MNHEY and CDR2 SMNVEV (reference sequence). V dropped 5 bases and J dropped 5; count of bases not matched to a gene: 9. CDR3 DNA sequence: TGTGCCAGCAGTACGCTACTAGCGGGAGCCGTAGATACGCAGTATTTT. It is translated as CASSTLLAGAVDTQYF.

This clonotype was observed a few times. CDR3: CASSFDRGHGYTF. The CDR3, as DNA: TGCGCCAGCAGCTTCGACAGGGGGCATGGCTACACCTTC. The rearrangement links TRBV5-1 to TRBJ1-2; TRBD1 agrees at 10 bases. Germline trimming cut 2 bases from V and 6 bases from J; bases unmatched to any gene: 1. Germline V gene lookup returns CDR1 SGHRS and CDR2 YFSETQ. The CDR3 sequence is 13 residues long.

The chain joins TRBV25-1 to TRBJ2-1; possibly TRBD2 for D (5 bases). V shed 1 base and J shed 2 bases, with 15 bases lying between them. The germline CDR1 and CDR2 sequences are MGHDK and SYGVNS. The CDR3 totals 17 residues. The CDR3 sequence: CASSESRWASPYNEQFF. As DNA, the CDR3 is TGTGCCAGCAGTGAATCGCGGTGGGCTAGCCCCTACAATGAGCAGTTCTTC.

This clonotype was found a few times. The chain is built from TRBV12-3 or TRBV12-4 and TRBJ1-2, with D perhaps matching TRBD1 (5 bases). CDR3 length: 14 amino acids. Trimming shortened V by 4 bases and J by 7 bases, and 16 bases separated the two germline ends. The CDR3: CASSSTPARGGYTF. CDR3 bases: TGTGCCAGCAGTTCAACCCCCGCGAGGGGTGGCTACACCTTC.

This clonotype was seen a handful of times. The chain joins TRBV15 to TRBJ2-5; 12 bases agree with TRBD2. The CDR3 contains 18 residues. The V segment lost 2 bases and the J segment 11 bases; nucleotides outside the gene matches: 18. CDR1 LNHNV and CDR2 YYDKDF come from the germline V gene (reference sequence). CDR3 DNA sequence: TGTGCCACCAGCAGACCTGGTTTGTCTAGCGGGAGGGCCAATGAGCAGTACTTC. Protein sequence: CATSRPGLSSGRANEQYF.

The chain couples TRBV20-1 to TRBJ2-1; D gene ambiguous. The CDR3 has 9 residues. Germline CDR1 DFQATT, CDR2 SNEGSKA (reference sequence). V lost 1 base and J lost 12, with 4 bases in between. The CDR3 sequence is CSARVRQFF. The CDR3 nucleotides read TGCAGTGCTAGAGTTAGGCAGTTCTTC.

The CDR3 loop reads CASSLGDVPYEQYF. CDR3 sequence (DNA): TGTGCCAGCAGCTTGGGGGACGTACCCTACGAGCAGTACTTC. The gene calls are TRBV11-2 and TRBJ2-7; tentatively, D is TRBD1 or TRBD2 (5 bases each). This CDR3 has 14 residues. Trimming took 3 bases from V and 2 from J, leaving 11 bases between them. Germline V gene sequence: CDR1 SGHAT, CDR2 FQNNGV.

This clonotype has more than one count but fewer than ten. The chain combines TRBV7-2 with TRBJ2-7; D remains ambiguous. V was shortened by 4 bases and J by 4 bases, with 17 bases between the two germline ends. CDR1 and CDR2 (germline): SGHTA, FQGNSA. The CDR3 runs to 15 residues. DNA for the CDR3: TGTGCCAGCAGCTCGCAGGCTAGATCTAGGTACGAGCAGTACTTC. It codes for CASSSQARSRYEQYF.

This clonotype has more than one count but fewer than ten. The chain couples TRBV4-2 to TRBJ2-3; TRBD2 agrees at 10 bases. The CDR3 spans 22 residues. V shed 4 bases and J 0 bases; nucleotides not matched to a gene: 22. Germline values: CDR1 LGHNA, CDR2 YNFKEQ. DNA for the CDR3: TGTGCCAGCAGCCCGTATGGTTCGCTAGCGGGAGCCGAGGGGACTAGCACAGATACGCAGTATTTT. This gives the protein CASSPYGSLAGAEGTSTDTQYF.

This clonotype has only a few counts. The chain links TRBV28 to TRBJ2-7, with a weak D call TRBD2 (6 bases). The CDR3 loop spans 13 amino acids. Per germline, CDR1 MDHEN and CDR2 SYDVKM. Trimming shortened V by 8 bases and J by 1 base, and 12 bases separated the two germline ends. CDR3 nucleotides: TGTGCCAGCGCCCTAGCGCCTTCCTACGAGCAGTACTTC. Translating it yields CASALAPSYEQYF.

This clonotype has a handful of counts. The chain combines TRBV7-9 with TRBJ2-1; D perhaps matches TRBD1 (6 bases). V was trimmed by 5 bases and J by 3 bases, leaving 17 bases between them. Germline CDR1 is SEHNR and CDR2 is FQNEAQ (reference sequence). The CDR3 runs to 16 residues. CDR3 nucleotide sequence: TGTGCCAGCAGCGGGACCGGGACATCGAGCTACAATGAGCAGTTCTTC. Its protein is CASSGTGTSSYNEQFF.

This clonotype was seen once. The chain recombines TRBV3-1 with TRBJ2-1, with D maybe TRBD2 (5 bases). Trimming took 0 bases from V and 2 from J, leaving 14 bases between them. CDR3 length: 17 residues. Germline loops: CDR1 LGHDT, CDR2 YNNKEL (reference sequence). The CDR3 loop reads CASSQDPPGLTYNEQFF. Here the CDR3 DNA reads TGTGCCAGCAGCCAAGACCCCCCCGGACTCACCTACAATGAGCAGTTCTTC.